What follows are 12 T cell receptor beta chains derived from one specimen sequenced in a study of patients and donors after allogeneic stem cell transplantation. TCRdb itself ran the RT-PCR reads through MiXCR, one entry per CDR3 protein. The table shows roughly 230,000 distinct CDR3 sequences, with roughly 13% occurring only once. The material sequenced was blood, either unsorted or a sorted T cell fraction (not recorded which). These receptors all stem from a human donor who was either an allogeneic HSCT recipient or a stem cell or donor lymphocyte infusion donor (not recorded which). It is not recorded whose cells these are; they may come from a transplant donor.

The rearrangement uses TRBV10-3 and TRBJ2-1; 10 nucleotides agree with TRBD2. Germline V gives CDR1 ENHRY, CDR2 SYGVKD. The CDR3 is 14 residues long. The trim removed 3 bases at V and 9 bases at J, leaving 5 bases unmatched. The CDR3 region has the DNA TGTGCCATCAGTGAACTAGCGGGAAGTACTGAGCAGTTCTTC. Translation: CAISELAGSTEQFF.

The chain is built from TRBV6-1 and TRBJ2-1; 7 bases are a match to TRBD2. The CDR3 covers 14 residues. CDR1 is MNHNS, CDR2 SASEGT, per germline. Trimming cost V 6 bases and J 4 bases; bases outside gene matches: 6. CDR3 amino acids: CASRGTTQYNEQFF. In DNA form, the CDR3 reads TGTGCCAGCAGGGGGACTACTCAGTACAATGAGCAGTTCTTC.

The table lists this clonotype with many counts. V and J are TRBV5-6 and TRBJ2-5, with 7 bases fitting TRBD2. V shed 4 bases, J shed 4 bases, and the junction held 10 bases outside the gene matches. The CDR3 covers 15 residues. Germline V CDR1 and CDR2: SGHDT, YYEEEE. This chain's CDR3 is CASSRGVTGGETQYF. DNA for the CDR3: TGTGCCAGCAGCCGGGGGGTGACGGGAGGAGAGACCCAGTACTTC. The full variable domain, in which reference TRBV5-6 and TRBJ2-5 provide the parts outside the CDR3, is DAGVTQSPTHLIKTRGQQVTLRCSPKSGHDTVSWYQQALGQGPQFIFQYYEEEERQRGNFPDRFSGHQFPNYSSELNVNALLLGDSALYLCASSRGVTGGETQYFGPGTRLLVL.

This clonotype was seen repeatedly, ten times or more. The chain carries TRBV20-1 and TRBJ2-7; 8 positions match TRBD2. Germline V gene lookup returns CDR1 DFQATT and CDR2 SNEGSKA (reference sequence). This CDR3 is built from 13 residues. V shed 3 bases, J shed 3 bases, and the junction held 4 bases outside the gene matches. CDR3 region: CSARPSGYYEQYF. The CDR3 nucleotides are TGCAGTGCTAGGCCTAGCGGGTACTACGAGCAGTACTTC.

This clonotype has at least ten counts. The V and J genes are TRBV29-1 and TRBJ2-7; 7 bases agree with TRBD2. Germline-derived CDR1 and CDR2 are SQVTM and ANQGSEA. This CDR3 contains 13 residues. Trimming removed 4 bases from V and 7 bases from J; junction bases left unmatched: 10. The DNA for the CDR3 is TGCAGCGTTGGGCTGGGGGGGTTCTCTGAGCAGTACTTC. This encodes CSVGLGGFSEQYF.

This chain uses TRBV14 with TRBJ2-7; TRBD2 aligns across 9 bases. Germline trimming cut 4 bases from V and 9 bases from J; bases unmatched to any gene: 10. This CDR3 comprises 14 residues. Germline V gene lookup returns CDR1 SGHDN and CDR2 FVKESK. The CDR3 sequence is CASSPGVAGAAQYF. The CDR3 nucleotides are TGTGCCAGCAGCCCCGGGGTAGCGGGGGCCGCGCAGTACTTC.

This clonotype was recorded at least ten times. This chain links TRBV5-1 with TRBJ2-3, with D unresolved. There are 15 residues in the CDR3. Germline CDR1 SGHRS, CDR2 YFSETQ. The ends were cut back, 0 bases at V and 0 bases at J, with 8 bases in the middle. The CDR3 region is CASSLDPVSTDTQYF. The CDR3 DNA sequence: TGCGCCAGCAGCTTGGACCCTGTTAGCACAGATACGCAGTATTTT.

This clonotype was counted only a few times. This rearrangement joins TRBV19 to TRBJ1-6; D is possibly TRBD1 (5 bases). The CDR3 is 18 amino acids. V gave up 3 bases and J gave up 0 bases, with 15 bases separating them. Germline values: CDR1 LNHDA, CDR2 SQIVND (reference sequence). CDR3 nucleotide sequence: TGTGCCAGTAGTATGGTGAGTCAGGGAAGCTCCTATAATTCACCCCTCCACTTT. This encodes CASSMVSQGSSYNSPLHF.

A few counts support this clonotype. The chain is built from TRBV7-3 and TRBJ2-3; 8 nucleotides agree with TRBD2. V shed 5 bases and J 5 bases; nucleotides not matched to a gene: 6. Germline CDR1 SGHTA, CDR2 FQGTGA. CDR3 length: 14 residues. The CDR3 nucleotides read TGTGCCAGCAGCCCGGGACTAGGTATAGATACGCAGTATTTT. Amino acids: CASSPGLGIDTQYF.

Remarks on this clonotype: This may stem from a read error, because a much larger clone lies one nucleotide away. V is TRBV20-1 and J is TRBJ2-1, with 9 bases that match TRBD2. Germline V lookup: CDR1 DFQATT, CDR2 SNEGSKA (reference sequence). The CDR3 is 15 amino acids. The CDR3 spells CSAPAGGHSYNERFF. The CDR3 DNA is TGCAGTGCCCCGGCGGGGGGGCACTCCTACAATGAGCGGTTCTTC.

This clonotype was seen repeatedly, ten times or more. This sequence joins TRBV9 and TRBJ2-1; 9 bases align to TRBD2. J gave up 8 bases and V 0 bases, and 6 bases lay outside the gene matches. This CDR3 is 15 amino acids long. From germline, CDR1 is SGDLS and CDR2 YYNGEE. CDR3 sequence: CASSVVAGGPHEQFF. In DNA form, the CDR3 reads TGTGCCAGCAGCGTAGTGGCGGGAGGGCCGCATGAGCAGTTCTTC.

This clonotype has only one observation. The CDR3, as DNA: TGTGCCAGAAGCCAGGACAGACAGAGCAATCAGCCCCAGCATTTT. It yields the protein CARSQDRQSNQPQHF. The V call is TRBV5-3, the J call TRBJ1-5; a weak D match, TRBD1 (6 bases). TRBV5-3 is an ORF, and what it does is uncertain. The V end lost 4 bases, the J end lost 1 base, and 12 bases lay between the germline ends. The CDR3 is 15 residues long.